The TCR beta chain described here comes from a study of cytotoxic CD8 clonotypes in ibrutinib-treated CLL. Study-wide context: Response samples were taken after a median of around 11 months on treatment, range 6 to 36. Study-level findings and limits: Patients with sustained remission and those progressing were sampled at differing times.

This clone was found once. Its target is not known. Sequenced by immunoSEQ multiplex PCR; TCRdb stores in-frame clones only, minus some. The table includes nearly 300,000 clones, approximately 76% detected once. The material was PBMCs, obtained at disease progression, from a patient treated with ibrutinib. This TCR derives from a human donor with chronic lymphocytic leukemia.

This CDR3 reads CASRPRSGQGSNQPQHF. The CDR3 DNA sequence: TGTGCCAGTCGACCTAGAAGCGGACAGGGTAGCAATCAGCCCCAGCATTTT. V usage is TRBV19 and J usage is TRBJ1-5; the match to TRBD1 covers 8 bases. The CDR3 totals 17 residues. V was clipped by 8 bases and J by 0 bases; unmatched bases: 12. Per the germline V gene, CDR1 is LNHDA and CDR2 is SQIVND (reference sequence).